The present T cell receptor (beta chain) was sequenced within a study of Ad26.COV2.S vaccination and SARS-CoV-2 variants. Note on this clone: Its antigen is unknown.

The CDR3 totals 16 residues. CDR1 and CDR2 (germline): SNHLY, FYNNEI. J gave up 5 bases and V 5 bases, and 11 bases lay outside the gene matches. Findings and caveats of the study: While placebo recipients had lower spike-specific TCR breadth, vaccine recipients had more.

Sequenced by immunoSEQ multiplex PCR; TCRdb stores in-frame clones only, minus some. The sample has about 350,000 clones, about 90% seen once. The rearrangement uses TRBV2 and TRBJ2-1, with TRBD2 identical over 8 bases. The clonotype originates from a human donor who had recovered from COVID-19. Sequences were derived from peripheral blood, sampled after recovery from COVID-19. The CDR3 DNA reads TGTGCCAGCAGTTTCCGTCTAGCGGGTTTTGACAATGAGCAGTTCTTC. It yields the protein CASSFRLAGFDNEQFF.